Following are 7 T cell receptor beta chains from one sample sequenced in a study of Tregs in tolerant kidney transplant recipients. Assay used: immunoSEQ multiplex PCR; TCRdb lists only in-frame clones, some missing. The sample contains approximately 99,000 clones, around 90% of which appear only once. Source: CD4+ T cells from blood, taken before the transplant. The receptors were sampled from a human donor who received a combined kidney and bone marrow transplant.

The chain recombines TRBV7-9 with TRBJ2-1; 8 bases agree with TRBD2. J lost 6 bases, V lost 2 bases, and 9 bases had no gene match. Looked up from germline, CDR1 is SEHNR and CDR2 is FQNEAQ (reference sequence). The CDR3 spans 16 residues. This CDR3 reads CASSLSGLAGVNEQFF. The CDR3 nucleotides read TGTGCCAGCAGCTTAAGCGGGCTAGCGGGCGTCAATGAGCAGTTCTTC.

V gene TRBV11-2 combines with J gene TRBJ1-5; D unclear. V was trimmed by 0 bases and J by 11 bases, leaving 11 bases between them. Germline V CDR1 and CDR2: SGHAT, FQNNGV. This CDR3 region has 13 residues. The CDR3 sequence is CASSLDPMGAQHF. Written as DNA, the CDR3 is TGTGCCAGCAGCTTAGACCCGATGGGAGCCCAGCATTTT. Full variable domain (missing parts from reference TRBV11-2 and TRBJ1-5): EAGVAQSPRYKIIEKRQSVAFWCNPISGHATLYWYQQILGQGPKLLIQFQNNGVVDDSQLPKDRFSAERLKGVDSTLKIQPAKLEDSAVYLCASSLDPMGAQHFGDGTRLSIL.

The V call is TRBV9, the J call TRBJ2-5, with 8 bases aligning to TRBD2. V shed 0 bases and J 1 base; nucleotides not matched to a gene: 5. CDR1 and CDR2 from the germline V gene are SGDLS and YYNGEE. The CDR3 contains 16 residues. The CDR3 DNA reads TGTGCCAGCAGCGTAGGCCTAGCGGGCACCCAAGAGACCCAGTACTTC. It specifies CASSVGLAGTQETQYF.

The chain joins TRBV5-1 to TRBJ1-1; maybe TRBD1 (6 bases). The V end lost 4 bases, the J end lost 2 bases, and 15 bases lay between the germline ends. Germline loops: CDR1 SGHRS, CDR2 YFSETQ. CDR3 length: 15 residues. CDR3 DNA: TGCGCCAGCAGCCAACAGGGCCACGGAAACACTGAAGCTTTCTTT. Amino acid sequence: CASSQQGHGNTEAFF.

The genes are TRBV18 and TRBJ1-1, with 7 positions matching TRBD1. J gave up 0 bases and V 3 bases, and 4 bases lay outside the gene matches. The CDR3 length is 15 residues. Germline CDR1 and CDR2: KGHSH and LQKENI. Here the CDR3 DNA reads TGTGCCAGCTCACCTACCACAGGGGTGAACACTGAAGCTTTCTTT. Protein product: CASSPTTGVNTEAFF.

This clone was seen only once. The chain joins TRBV4-1 to TRBJ1-2; no reliable D call. V dropped 3 bases and J dropped 8 bases, with 13 bases sitting between them. There are 13 residues in the CDR3. Germline V gene data show CDR1 as MGHRA and CDR2 as YSYEKL. The CDR3 loop is CASSQAPNGGYTF. The CDR3, as DNA: TGCGCCAGCAGCCAGGCTCCTAACGGGGGCTACACCTTC.

The chain uses TRBV6-6 and TRBJ1-1, with a weak D call TRBD1 (6 bases). This CDR3 has 15 amino acids. Germline lookup yields CDR1 MNHNY and CDR2 SVGAGI (reference sequence). V shed 6 bases and J shed 2 bases, with 16 bases lying between them. The CDR3: CASRGLQGLNTEAFF. The CDR3 nucleotides are TGTGCCAGCAGGGGCCTCCAGGGGCTTAACACTGAAGCTTTCTTT.